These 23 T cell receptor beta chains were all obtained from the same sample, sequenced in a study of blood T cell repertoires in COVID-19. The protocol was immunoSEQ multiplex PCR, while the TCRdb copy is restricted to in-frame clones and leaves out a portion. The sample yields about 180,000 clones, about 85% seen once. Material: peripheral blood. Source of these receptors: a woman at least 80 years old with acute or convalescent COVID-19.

The CDR3 loop is CASSLEFRDTQYF. The CDR3 region has the DNA TGTGCCAGCAGTTTAGAATTCAGGGATACGCAGTATTTT. The V and J genes are TRBV12-3 or TRBV12-4 and TRBJ2-3; D remains unclear. V was clipped by 1 base and J by 6 bases, with 8 bases between them. CDR3 length equals 13 residues.

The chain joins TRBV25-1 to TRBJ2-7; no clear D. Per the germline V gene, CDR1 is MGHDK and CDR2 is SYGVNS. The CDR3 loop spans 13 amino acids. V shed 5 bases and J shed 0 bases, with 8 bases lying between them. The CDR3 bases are TGTGCCAGCAGTCCGATGAGCTCCTACGAGCAGTACTTC. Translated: CASSPMSSYEQYF.

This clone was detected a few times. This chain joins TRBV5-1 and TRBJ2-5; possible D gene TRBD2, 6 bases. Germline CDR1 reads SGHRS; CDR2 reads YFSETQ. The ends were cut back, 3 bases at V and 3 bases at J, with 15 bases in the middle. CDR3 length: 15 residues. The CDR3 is CASSWAGTPEETQYF. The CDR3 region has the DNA TGCGCCAGCAGCTGGGCCGGGACTCCGGAAGAGACCCAGTACTTC.

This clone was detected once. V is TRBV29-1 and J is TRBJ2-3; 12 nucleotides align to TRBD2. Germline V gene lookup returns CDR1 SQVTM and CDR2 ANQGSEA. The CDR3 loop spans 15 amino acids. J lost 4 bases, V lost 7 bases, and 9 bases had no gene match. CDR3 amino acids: CSGGLAGGQADTQYF. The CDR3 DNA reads TGCAGCGGGGGGCTAGCGGGAGGGCAAGCAGATACGCAGTATTTT.

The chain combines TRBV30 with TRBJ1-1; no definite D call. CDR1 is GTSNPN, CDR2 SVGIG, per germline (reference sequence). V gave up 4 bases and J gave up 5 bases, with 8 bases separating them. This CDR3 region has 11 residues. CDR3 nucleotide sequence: TGTGCCTGGACCGGACTGACTGAAGCTTTCTTT. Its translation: CAWTGLTEAFF.

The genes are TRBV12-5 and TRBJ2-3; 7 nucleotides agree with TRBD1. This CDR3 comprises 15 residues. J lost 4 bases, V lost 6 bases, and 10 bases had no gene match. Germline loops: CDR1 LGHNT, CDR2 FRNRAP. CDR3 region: CASGPRGLIADTQYF. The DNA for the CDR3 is TGTGCTAGTGGGCCAAGGGGGCTGATTGCAGATACGCAGTATTTT.

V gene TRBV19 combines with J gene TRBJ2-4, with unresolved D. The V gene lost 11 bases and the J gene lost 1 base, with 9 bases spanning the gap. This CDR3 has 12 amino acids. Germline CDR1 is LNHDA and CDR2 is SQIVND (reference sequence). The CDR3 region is CARSFAKNIQYF. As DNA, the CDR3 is TGTGCCCGGTCCTTTGCCAAAAACATTCAGTACTTC.

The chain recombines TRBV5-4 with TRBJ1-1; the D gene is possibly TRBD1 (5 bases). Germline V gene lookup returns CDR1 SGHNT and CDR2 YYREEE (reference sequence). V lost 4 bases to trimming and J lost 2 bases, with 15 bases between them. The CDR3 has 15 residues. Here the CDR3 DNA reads TGTGCCAGCAGCCTGGATCAGACAGCCAACACTGAAGCTTTCTTT. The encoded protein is CASSLDQTANTEAFF.

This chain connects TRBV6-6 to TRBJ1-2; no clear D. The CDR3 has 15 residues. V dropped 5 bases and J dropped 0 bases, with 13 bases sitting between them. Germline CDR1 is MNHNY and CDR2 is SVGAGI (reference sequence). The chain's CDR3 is CASSVSLGANYGYTF. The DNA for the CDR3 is TGTGCCAGCAGTGTATCCCTGGGAGCTAACTATGGCTACACCTTC.

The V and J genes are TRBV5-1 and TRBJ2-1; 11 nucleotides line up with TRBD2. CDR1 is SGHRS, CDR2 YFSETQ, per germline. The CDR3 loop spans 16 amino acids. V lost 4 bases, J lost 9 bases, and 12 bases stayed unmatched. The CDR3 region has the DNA TGCGCCAGCAGCCCCGTAGCGGGGGGGCTCACAAGTGAGCAGTTCTTC. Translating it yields CASSPVAGGLTSEQFF.

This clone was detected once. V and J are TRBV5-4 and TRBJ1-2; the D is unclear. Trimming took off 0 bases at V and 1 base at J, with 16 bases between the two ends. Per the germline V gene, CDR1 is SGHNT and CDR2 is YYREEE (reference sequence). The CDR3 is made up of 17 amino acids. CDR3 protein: CASSLANNGPRNYGYTF. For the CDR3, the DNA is TGTGCCAGCAGCTTGGCCAACAATGGGCCGCGTAACTATGGCTACACCTTC. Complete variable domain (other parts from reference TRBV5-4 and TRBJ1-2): ETGVTQSPTHLIKTRGQQVTLRCSSQSGHNTVSWYQQALGQGPQFIFQYYREEENGRGNFPPRFSGLQFPNYSSELNVNALELDDSALYLCASSLANNGPRNYGYTFGSGTRLTVV.

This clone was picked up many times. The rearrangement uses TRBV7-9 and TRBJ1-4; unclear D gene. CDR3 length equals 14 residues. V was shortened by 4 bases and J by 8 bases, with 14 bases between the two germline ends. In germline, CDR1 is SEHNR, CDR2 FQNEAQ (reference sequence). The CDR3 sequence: CASSSPDPGEKLFF. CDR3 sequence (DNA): TGTGCCAGCAGCTCTCCCGACCCGGGGGAAAAACTGTTTTTT.

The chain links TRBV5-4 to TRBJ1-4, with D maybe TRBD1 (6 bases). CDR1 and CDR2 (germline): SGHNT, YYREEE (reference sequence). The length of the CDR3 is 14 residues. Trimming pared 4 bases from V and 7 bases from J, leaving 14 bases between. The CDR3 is CASSPQGLGEKLFF. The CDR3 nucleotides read TGTGCCAGCAGCCCACAGGGCCTGGGTGAAAAACTGTTTTTT.

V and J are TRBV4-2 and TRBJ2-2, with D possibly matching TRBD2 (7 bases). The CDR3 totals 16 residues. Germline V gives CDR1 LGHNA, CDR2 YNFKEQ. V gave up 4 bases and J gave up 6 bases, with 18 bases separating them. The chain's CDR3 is CASSRRGGQGPGELFF. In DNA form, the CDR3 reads TGTGCCAGCAGCCGAAGGGGGGGACAAGGGCCCGGGGAGCTGTTTTTT.

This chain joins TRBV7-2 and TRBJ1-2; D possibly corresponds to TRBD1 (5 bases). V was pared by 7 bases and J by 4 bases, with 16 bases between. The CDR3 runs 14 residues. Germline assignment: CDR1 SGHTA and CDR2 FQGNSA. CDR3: CASTRGGDRYGYTF. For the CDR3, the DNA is TGTGCCAGCACTCGGGGGGGGGACCGCTATGGCTACACCTTC.

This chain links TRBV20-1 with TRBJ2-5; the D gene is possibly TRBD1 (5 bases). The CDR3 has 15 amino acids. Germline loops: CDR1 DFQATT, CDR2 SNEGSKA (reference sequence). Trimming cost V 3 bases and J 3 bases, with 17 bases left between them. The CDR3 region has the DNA TGCAGTGCTAGTGAGGTCAAGGGGCGCGAAGAGACCCAGTACTTC. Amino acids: CSASEVKGREETQYF.

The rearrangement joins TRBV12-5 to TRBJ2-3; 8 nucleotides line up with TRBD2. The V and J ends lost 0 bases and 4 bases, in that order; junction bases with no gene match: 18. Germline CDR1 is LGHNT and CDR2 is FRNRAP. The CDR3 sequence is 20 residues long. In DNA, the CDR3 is TGTGCTAGTGGTTTGGTACTTCTACTAGCGGAAAGCTATACGGCAGATACGCAGTATTTT. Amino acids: CASGLVLLLAESYTADTQYF.

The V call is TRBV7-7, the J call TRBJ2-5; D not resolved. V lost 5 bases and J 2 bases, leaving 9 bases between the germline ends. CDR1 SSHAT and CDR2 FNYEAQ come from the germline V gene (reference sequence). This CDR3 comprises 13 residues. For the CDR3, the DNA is TGTGCCAGCAGCGCTAGGCGGCAAGAGACCCAGTACTTC. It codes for CASSARRQETQYF. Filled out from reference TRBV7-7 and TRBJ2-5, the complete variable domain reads GAGVSQSPRYKVTKRGQDVTLRCDPISSHATLYWYQQALGQGPEFLTYFNYEAQPDKSGLPSDRFSAERPEGSISTLTIQRTEQRDSAMYRCASSARRQETQYFGPGTRLLVL.

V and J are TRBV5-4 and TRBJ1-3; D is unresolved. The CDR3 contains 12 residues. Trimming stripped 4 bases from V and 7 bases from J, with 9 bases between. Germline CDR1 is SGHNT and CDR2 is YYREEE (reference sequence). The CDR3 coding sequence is TGTGCCAGCAGCGGGCTTGCCAACACCATATATTTT. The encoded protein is CASSGLANTIYF.

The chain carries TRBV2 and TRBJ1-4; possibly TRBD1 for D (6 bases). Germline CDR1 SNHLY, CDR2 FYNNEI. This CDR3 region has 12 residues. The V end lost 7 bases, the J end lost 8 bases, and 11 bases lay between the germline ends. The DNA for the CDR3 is TGTGCCAGCATGAGGGGGGGAGAAAAACTGTTTTTT. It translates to CASMRGGEKLFF.

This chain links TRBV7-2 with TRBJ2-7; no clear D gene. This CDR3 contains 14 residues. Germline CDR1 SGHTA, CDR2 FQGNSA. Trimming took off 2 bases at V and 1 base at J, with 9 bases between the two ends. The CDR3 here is CASSLSRFSYEQYF. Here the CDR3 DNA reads TGTGCCAGCAGCTTATCTCGGTTTTCCTACGAGCAGTACTTC.

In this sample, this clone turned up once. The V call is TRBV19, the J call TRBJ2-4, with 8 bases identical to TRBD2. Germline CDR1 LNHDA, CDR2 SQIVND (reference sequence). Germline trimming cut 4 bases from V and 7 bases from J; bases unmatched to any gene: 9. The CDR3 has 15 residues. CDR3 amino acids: CASSTPGGRTNIQYF. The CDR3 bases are TGTGCCAGTAGTACCCCGGGGGGGCGCACGAACATTCAGTACTTC. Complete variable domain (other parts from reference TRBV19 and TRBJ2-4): DGGITQSPKYLFRKEGQNVTLSCEQNLNHDAMYWYRQDPGQGLRLIYYSQIVNDFQKGDIAEGYSVSREKKESFPLTVTSAQKNPTAFYLCASSTPGGRTNIQYFGAGTRLSVL.

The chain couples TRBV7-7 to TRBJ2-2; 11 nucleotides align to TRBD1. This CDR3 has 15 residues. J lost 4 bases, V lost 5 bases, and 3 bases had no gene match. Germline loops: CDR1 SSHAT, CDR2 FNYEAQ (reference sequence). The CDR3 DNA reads TGTGCCAGCAGCCAAGGACAGGGGGCCACCGGGGAGCTGTTTTTT. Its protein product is CASSQGQGATGELFF.